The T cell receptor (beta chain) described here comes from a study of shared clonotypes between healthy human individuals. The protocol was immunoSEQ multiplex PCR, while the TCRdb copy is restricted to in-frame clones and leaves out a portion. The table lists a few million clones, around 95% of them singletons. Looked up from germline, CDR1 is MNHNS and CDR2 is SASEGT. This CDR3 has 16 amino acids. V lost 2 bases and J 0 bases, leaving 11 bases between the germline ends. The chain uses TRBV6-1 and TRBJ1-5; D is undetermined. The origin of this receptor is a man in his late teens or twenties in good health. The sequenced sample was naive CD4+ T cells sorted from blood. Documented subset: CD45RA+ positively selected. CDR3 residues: CASSELLGYSNQPQHF. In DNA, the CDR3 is TGTGCCAGCAGTGAATTACTTGGGTATAGCAATCAGCCCCAGCATTTT.